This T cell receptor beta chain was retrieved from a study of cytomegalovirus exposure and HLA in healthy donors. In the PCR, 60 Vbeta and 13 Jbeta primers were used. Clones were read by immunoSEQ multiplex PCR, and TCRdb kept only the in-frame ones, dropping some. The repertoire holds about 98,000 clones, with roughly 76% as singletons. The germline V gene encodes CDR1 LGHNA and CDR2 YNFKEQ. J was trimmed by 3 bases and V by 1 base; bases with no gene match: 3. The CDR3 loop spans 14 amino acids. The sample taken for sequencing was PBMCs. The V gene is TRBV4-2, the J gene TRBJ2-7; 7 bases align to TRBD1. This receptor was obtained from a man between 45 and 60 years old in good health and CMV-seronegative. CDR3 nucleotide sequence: TGTGCCAGCAGCCAAGGGGACAGCGACTACGAGCAGTACTTC. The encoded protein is CASSQGDSDYEQYF.